Here is one TCR beta chain with its context. TCRdb's table, derived via immunoSEQ multiplex PCR, lists solely in-frame clones and lacks some. The data contain 95,000 to 150,000 clones, around 85% of them singletons. V gave up 2 bases and J gave up 8 bases, with 12 bases separating them. This CDR3 has 14 amino acids. Germline V gives CDR1 MNHEY, CDR2 SVGAGI. Patients in Seattle were enrolled during active infection, then followed longitudinally. The sample belongs to a study of blood T cell repertoires in COVID-19. On the study more broadly: Nucleic acid was either cDNA or gDNA, and it came from T cells, B-cell-depleted T cells, or PBMCs.

The clonotype comes from a woman aged 80 or over with COVID-19, enrolled during active disease. The gene calls are TRBV6-5 and TRBJ1-4; D is ambiguous. Specimen: peripheral blood. The CDR3 coding sequence is TGTGCCAGCAGTTACAACGTCAGGAACGAAAAACTGTTTTTT. Amino acids: CASSYNVRNEKLFF.